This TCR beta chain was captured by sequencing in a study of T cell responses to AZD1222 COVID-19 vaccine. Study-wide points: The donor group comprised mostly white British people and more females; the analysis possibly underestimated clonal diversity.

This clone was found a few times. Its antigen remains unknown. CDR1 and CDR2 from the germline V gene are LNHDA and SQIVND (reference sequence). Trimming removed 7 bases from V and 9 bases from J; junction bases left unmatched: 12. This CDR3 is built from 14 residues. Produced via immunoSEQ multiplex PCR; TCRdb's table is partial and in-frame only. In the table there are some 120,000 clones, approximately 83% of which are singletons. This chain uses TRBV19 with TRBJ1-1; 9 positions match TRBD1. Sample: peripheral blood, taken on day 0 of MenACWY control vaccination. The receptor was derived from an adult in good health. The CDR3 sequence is CASTPQVTGGKAFF. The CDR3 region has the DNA TGTGCCAGTACCCCCCAAGTGACAGGGGGTAAAGCTTTCTTT.